Below are 27 T cell receptor beta chains sequenced from a single sample in a study of read filtering for tumor transcriptome and immune sequencing. Molecular barcoded adaptors covering alpha/delta and beta/gamma chains were used on roughly 370 ng RNA. MiXCR, run by TCRdb on the reads, gives a single entry per CDR3 protein. The table has some 20,000 distinct CDR3 sequences, approximately 24% seen once. Sample: a population of CD138-negative cells sorted from bone marrow. The receptors were gathered from a donor at least 40 years old with multiple myeloma.

The V and J genes are TRBV3-1 and TRBJ2-3, with D possibly being TRBD2 (6 bases). This CDR3 is 16 amino acids long. In germline, CDR1 is LGHDT, CDR2 YNNKEL (reference sequence). The germline V and J ends were trimmed by 4 bases and 1 base, with 15 bases remaining between them. The CDR3 is CASSRGKGTGTDTQYF. CDR3 sequence (DNA): TGTGCCAGCAGCCGCGGGAAAGGGACGGGCACAGATACGCAGTATTTT.

For this clonotype: The junction shows a germline mismatch at one end, possibly a read error. The chain uses TRBV7-9 and TRBJ2-7, with TRBD1 as a possible D gene (5 bases). CDR1 is SEHNR, CDR2 FQNEAQ, per germline (reference sequence). This CDR3 contains 11 residues. Written as DNA, the CDR3 is TGTGACAGCAGCTTTCAGGGCGAGCAGTACTTC. This encodes CDSSFQGEQYF. Using reference TRBV7-9 and TRBJ2-7 for the parts outside the CDR3, the full variable domain is DTGVSQNPRHKITKRGQNVTFRCDPISEHNRLYWYRQTLGQGPEFLTYFQNEAQLEKSRLLSDRFSAERPKGSFSTLEIQRTEQGDSAMYLCDSSFQGEQYFGPGTRLTVT.

The chain links TRBV28 to TRBJ2-1, with D hard to call. V dropped 6 bases and J dropped 4 bases, with 7 bases sitting between them. The germline gives CDR1 MDHEN, CDR2 SYDVKM. This CDR3 contains 12 residues. CDR3 sequence: CASSEKYNEQFF. The CDR3 DNA follows: TGTGCCAGCAGCGAGAAATACAATGAGCAGTTCTTC. The full variable domain, its missing parts supplied by reference TRBV28 and TRBJ2-1, is DVKVTQSSRYLVKRTGEKVFLECVQDMDHENMFWYRQDPGLGLRLIYFSYDVKMKEKGDIPEGYSVSREKKERFSLILESASTNQTSMYLCASSEKYNEQFFGPGTRLTVL.

In regard to this clonotype: A far larger clone is a single base away, which makes a read error likely. This sequence joins TRBV5-6 and TRBJ1-1; D call uncertain. The CDR3 runs 14 residues. V gave up 0 bases and J gave up 7 bases, with 13 bases separating them. Germline loops: CDR1 SGHDT, CDR2 YYEEEE. The CDR3 bases are TGTGCCAGCAGCTTGGATGACGAAGACTATGAAGCTTTCTTT. It yields the protein CASSLDDEDYEAFF. Based on the CDR3 plus reference TRBV5-6 and TRBJ1-1, the full variable domain is DAGVTQSPTHLIKTRGQQVTLRCSPKSGHDTVSWYQQALGQGPQFIFQYYEEEERQRGNFPDRFSGHQFPNYSSELNVNALLLGDSALYLCASSLDDEDYEAFFGQGTRLTVV.

This clonotype showed up many times. The DNA for the CDR3 is TGTGCCAGTAGTTTCGCCGGGAATGAAAAACTGTTTTTT. Translation: CASSFAGNEKLFF. The genes are TRBV19 and TRBJ1-4, with D unclear. Germline V CDR1 and CDR2: LNHDA, SQIVND (reference sequence). With 5 bases removed from V and 5 bases from J, the gap between germline ends came to 9 bases. CDR3 length: 13 residues.

Many counts were recorded for this clonotype. This chain links TRBV2 with TRBJ2-5, with no clear D. The germline gives CDR1 SNHLY, CDR2 FYNNEI. The V and J ends lost 8 bases and 1 base respectively, with 14 bases between them. The CDR3 has 14 residues. The CDR3 protein is CASGRTGSQETQYF. CDR3 in DNA: TGTGCCAGCGGACGGACCGGCAGCCAAGAGACCCAGTACTTC.

This clonotype was found many times. This sequence joins TRBV20-1 and TRBJ2-1; 16 bases are a match to TRBD2. The germline V gene has CDR1 DFQATT and CDR2 SNEGSKA (reference sequence). This CDR3 has 17 residues. The CDR3 is CRVAGTSGRAFHNEQFF. The CDR3 DNA is TGCAGAGTAGCCGGGACTAGCGGGAGGGCCTTCCACAATGAGCAGTTCTTC.

This clonotype was counted at least ten times. The chain combines TRBV7-2 with TRBJ2-5; D uncertain. CDR1 is SGHTA and CDR2 is FQGNSA in the germline V gene. V dropped 2 bases and J dropped 5 bases, with 3 bases sitting between them. This CDR3 region has 11 residues. The CDR3 DNA is TGTGCCAGCAGCTTAAGTGAGACCCAGTACTTC. Translated: CASSLSETQYF.

The table lists this clonotype with many counts. The chain links TRBV2 to TRBJ2-6; D is uncertain. Germline lookup yields CDR1 SNHLY and CDR2 FYNNEI. CDR3 length: 15 amino acids. The V end lost 2 bases, the J end lost 0 bases, and 5 bases lay between the germline ends. CDR3 protein: CASSERSSGANVLTF. For the CDR3, the DNA is TGTGCCAGCAGTGAAAGGTCCTCTGGGGCCAACGTCCTGACTTTC.

The V and J genes are TRBV7-9 and TRBJ2-7; 8 bases align to TRBD2. The J segment lost 9 bases and the V segment lost 1 base, leaving 8 bases of the junction unmatched. This CDR3 is built from 14 residues. The germline CDR1 and CDR2 sequences are SEHNR and FQNEAQ (reference sequence). The CDR3 bases are TGTGCCAGCAGCTTAGGACCAGCGGGGGAAGGGCAGTACTTC. Translated: CASSLGPAGEGQYF.

In regard to this clonotype: A much more abundant neighbour one base away suggests this may be a read error. The V and J genes are TRBV5-4 and TRBJ1-2, with D perhaps TRBD1 (5 bases). Germline V gene lookup returns CDR1 SGHNT and CDR2 YYREEE (reference sequence). The CDR3 is 14 amino acids. Trimming took 2 bases from V and 2 from J, leaving 10 bases between them. The CDR3 reads CASSFAGTNYGYTF. The CDR3 coding sequence is TGTGCCAGCAGCTTCGCAGGGACGAACTATGGCTACACCTTC.

This clonotype was found many times. The CDR3 DNA is TGTGCCAGCAGTTTCGCAGGCCGAAACACTGAAGCTTTCTTT. It encodes CASSFAGRNTEAFF. V gene TRBV28 combines with J gene TRBJ1-1; D is unclear. Trimming cost V 3 bases and J 2 bases, with 10 bases left between them. Germline CDR1 and CDR2: MDHEN and SYDVKM. The length of the CDR3 is 14 residues. The full variable domain, with the rest looked up from reference TRBV28 and TRBJ1-1, is DVKVTQSSRYLVKRTGEKVFLECVQDMDHENMFWYRQDPGLGLRLIYFSYDVKMKEKGDIPEGYSVSREKKERFSLILESASTNQTSMYLCASSFAGRNTEAFFGQGTRLTVV.

This clonotype has a count of ten or more. The chain joins TRBV12-3 or TRBV12-4 to TRBJ2-3; D is unclear. This CDR3 has 10 amino acids. V was clipped by 8 bases and J by 6 bases, with 6 bases between them. The DNA for the CDR3 is TGTGCCAGCCGTGGGGATACGCAGTATTTT. It is translated as CASRGDTQYF.

This clonotype was observed many times. This rearrangement joins TRBV28 to TRBJ2-7; D unclear. Germline lookup yields CDR1 MDHEN and CDR2 SYDVKM. The CDR3 runs 13 residues. The V end lost 5 bases, the J end lost 0 bases, and 8 bases lay between the germline ends. CDR3 in amino acids: CASSTASSYEQYF. Written as DNA, the CDR3 is TGTGCCAGCAGTACAGCGAGCTCCTACGAGCAGTACTTC.

This chain connects TRBV5-1 to TRBJ1-2; 7 positions agree with TRBD1. The germline V gene encodes CDR1 SGHRS and CDR2 YFSETQ. The CDR3 runs to 13 residues. Trimming removed 4 bases from V and 5 bases from J; junction bases left unmatched: 5. The CDR3 DNA follows: TGCGCCAGCAGCGTAGGGACAGCATATGGCTACACCTTC. This sequence encodes CASSVGTAYGYTF.

V is TRBV7-2 and J is TRBJ2-1, with 9 bases that match TRBD2. The germline V gene has CDR1 SGHTA and CDR2 FQGNSA. The CDR3 is made up of 15 amino acids. The ends lost 5 bases at V and 5 bases at J; junction bases unmatched: 7. CDR3 region: CASSPVAGAHNEQFF. DNA for the CDR3: TGTGCCAGCAGCCCCGTAGCGGGAGCTCACAATGAGCAGTTCTTC.

This clonotype is medium-sized within its sample. The CDR3 bases are TGCAGCGTTGAAGGGACAGAAAGAGGCAATGAGCAGTTCTTC. This sequence encodes CSVEGTERGNEQFF. The chain links TRBV29-1 to TRBJ2-1; D might be TRBD1 (6 bases). V was trimmed by 1 base and J by 6 bases, leaving 13 bases between them. The germline V gene has CDR1 SQVTM and CDR2 ANQGSEA. This CDR3 comprises 14 residues.

The chain has TRBV6-2 or TRBV6-3 and TRBJ1-5; no clear D gene. V dropped 0 bases and J dropped 2 bases, with 14 bases sitting between them. The germline CDR1 and CDR2 sequences are MNHEY and SVGEGT. This CDR3 is 17 amino acids long. CDR3 nucleotides: TGTGCCAGCAGTTACTCGGCCGTCAGTCCGGGCAATCAGCCCCAGCATTTT. It translates to CASSYSAVSPGNQPQHF.

This chain uses TRBV5-1 with TRBJ1-6; tentative D call: TRBD1 (5 bases). Germline V CDR1 and CDR2: SGHRS, YFSETQ. The CDR3 covers 14 residues. Trimming removed 4 bases at V and 7 bases at J, with 12 bases between. CDR3 loop: CASSPTGTNSPLHF. DNA of the CDR3: TGCGCCAGCAGCCCCACGGGGACGAATTCACCCCTCCACTTT.

In the case of this clonotype: Being one base from a much bigger clone, this may be a read error. The chain recombines TRBV7-3 with TRBJ2-1; no clear D. In germline, CDR1 is SGHTA, CDR2 FQGTGA. The CDR3 length is 13 residues. The CDR3: CARSFSRYNEQFF. The CDR3 region has the DNA TGTGCCCGCAGCTTCTCACGGTACAATGAGCAGTTCTTC. The full variable domain, in which reference TRBV7-3 and TRBJ2-1 provide the parts outside the CDR3, is GAGVSQTPSNKVTEKGKYVELRCDPISGHTALYWYRQSLGQGPEFLIYFQGTGAADDSGLPNDRFFAVRPEGSVSTLKIQRTERGDSAVYLCARSFSRYNEQFFGPGTRLTVL.

By its share, this clonotype is medium-sized. The gene calls are TRBV6-5 and TRBJ2-3, with D possibly called TRBD1 or TRBD2 (5 bases each). CDR1 and CDR2 from the germline V gene are MNHEY and SVGAGI. CDR3 size: 17 residues. The V end was cut by 0 bases, the J end by 2 bases, with 15 bases between. DNA for the CDR3: TGTGCCAGCAGTTACTCGATGTGGGGGACCCACACAGATACGCAGTATTTT. It encodes CASSYSMWGTHTDTQYF.

Ten or more counts support this clonotype. The chain links TRBV7-2 to TRBJ2-7, with a possible D match to TRBD1 (6 bases). The CDR3 runs to 14 residues. In germline, CDR1 is SGHTA, CDR2 FQGNSA. V was cut by 6 bases and J by 6 bases, with 18 bases left in between. The CDR3 DNA sequence: TGTGCCAGCAGAGGTCAGGACAGTCACGGCGAGCAGTACTTC. As protein: CASRGQDSHGEQYF.

Sample share makes this clonotype medium-sized. The V and J genes are TRBV10-3 and TRBJ2-1; 10 bases match TRBD2. The germline V gene has CDR1 ENHRY and CDR2 SYGVKD. The ends lost 10 bases at V and 6 bases at J; junction bases unmatched: 6. The CDR3 covers 13 residues. The CDR3 DNA reads TGTGCCACCCTAGCGGGAGTCAGCAATGAGCAGTTCTTC. It specifies CATLAGVSNEQFF.

J is TRBJ2-1 and V is TRBV20-1, with D perhaps matching TRBD2 (6 bases). CDR1 is DFQATT, CDR2 SNEGSKA, per germline (reference sequence). The CDR3 totals 13 residues. Trimming took 1 base from V and 7 from J, leaving 11 bases between them. CDR3 loop: CSARGLARNEQFF. Here the CDR3 DNA reads TGCAGTGCTAGAGGCCTAGCGAGAAATGAGCAGTTCTTC.

In its sample, this clonotype was seen many times. This chain joins TRBV3-1 and TRBJ2-5; possibly TRBD1 for D (5 bases). V was shortened by 4 bases and J by 4 bases, with 22 bases between the two germline ends. The CDR3 sequence is 17 residues long. Germline values: CDR1 LGHDT, CDR2 YNNKEL (reference sequence). CDR3 loop: CASSPWNQGSKRETQYF. The CDR3 DNA sequence: TGTGCCAGCAGCCCCTGGAACCAGGGAAGTAAGCGAGAGACCCAGTACTTC.

Comments on this clonotype: Relative to the germline gene, one junction end is altered; a read error may explain this. This chain connects TRBV7-2 to TRBJ2-1; D is perhaps TRBD1 (6 bases). The CDR3 runs to 15 residues. The germline gives CDR1 SGHTA, CDR2 FQGNSA. The CDR3 nucleotides read TGTGCTAGCAGCCCCAGGGGACGCATATACAATGGGCAGTTCTTC. Translated, it gives CASSPRGRIYNGQFF.

A few counts support this clonotype. The chain employs TRBV28 and TRBJ2-7, with 7 bases identical to TRBD1. This CDR3 is 14 amino acids long. CDR1 and CDR2 (germline): MDHEN, SYDVKM. Trimming removed 6 bases from V and 4 bases from J; junction bases left unmatched: 9. CDR3: CASSPGTVGYEQYF. For the CDR3, the DNA is TGTGCCAGCAGCCCCGGGACAGTTGGGTACGAGCAGTACTTC.